This T cell receptor beta chain was found in a study of shared clonotypes between healthy human individuals. Study-level findings and limits: Clonotype sharing among donors was thought likely to change with sequencing depth.

Note on this clone: Its antigen is undetermined.

Genomic DNA of every subset was divided equally among multiple immunoSEQ plates. Replicate PCRs run on unsorted PBMC used roughly 0.3 ug DNA, which was about 30,000 T cell genomes. On ten immunoSEQ deep assay plates, unsorted PBMC DNA was sequenced. TCRdb's table, derived via immunoSEQ multiplex PCR, lists solely in-frame clones and lacks some. This table has 470,000 or so clones, around 85% appearing once. The germline V gene has CDR1 SQVTM and CDR2 ANQGSEA. This CDR3 has 13 amino acids. The germline V and J ends were trimmed by 1 base and 4 bases, with 10 bases remaining between them. The J gene is TRBJ2-5, the V gene TRBV29-1, with a weak D call TRBD1 (5 bases). Sequencing was performed on PBMCs. This TCR was recovered from a woman between 35 and 50 years old in good health. Some clones in this sample may be carry-over from other donors' samples. CDR3 bases: TGCAGCGTTGAAGTGGGGCGGCGAGAGACCCAGTACTTC. It encodes CSVEVGRRETQYF. Filled out from reference TRBV29-1 and TRBJ2-5, the complete variable domain reads SAVISQKPSRDICQRGTSLTIQCQVDSQVTMMFWYRQQPGQSLTLIATANQGSEATYESGFVIDKFPISRPNLTFSTLTVSNMSPEDSSIYLCSVEVGRRETQYFGPGTRLLVL.